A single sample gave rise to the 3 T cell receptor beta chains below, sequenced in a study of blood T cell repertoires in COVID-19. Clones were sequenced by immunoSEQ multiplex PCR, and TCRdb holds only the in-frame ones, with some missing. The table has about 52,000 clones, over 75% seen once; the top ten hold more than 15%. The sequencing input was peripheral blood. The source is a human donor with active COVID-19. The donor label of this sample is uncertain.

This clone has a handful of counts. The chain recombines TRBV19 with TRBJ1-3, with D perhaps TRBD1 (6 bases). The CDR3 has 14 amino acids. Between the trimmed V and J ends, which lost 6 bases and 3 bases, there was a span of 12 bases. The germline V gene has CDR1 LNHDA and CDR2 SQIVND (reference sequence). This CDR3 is CASSPTGDGNTIYF. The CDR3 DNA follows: TGTGCCAGTAGCCCGACAGGAGATGGAAACACCATATATTTT.

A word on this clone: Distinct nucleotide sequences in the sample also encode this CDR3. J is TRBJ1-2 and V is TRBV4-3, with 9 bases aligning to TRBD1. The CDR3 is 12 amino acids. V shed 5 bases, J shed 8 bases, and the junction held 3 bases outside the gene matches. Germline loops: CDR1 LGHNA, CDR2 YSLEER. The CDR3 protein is CASSLGQGGYTF. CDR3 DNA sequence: TGCGCCAGCAGCTTGGGACAGGGCGGCTACACCTTC.

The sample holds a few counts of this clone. The chain's CDR3 is CASSLGQGETQYF. CDR3 DNA sequence: TGTGCCAGCTCGTTGGGACAGGGTGAGACCCAGTACTTC. The J gene is TRBJ2-5, the V gene TRBV18, with 9 nucleotides matching TRBD1. The CDR3 is 13 amino acids. J lost 5 bases, V lost 6 bases, and 4 bases had no gene match. In germline, CDR1 is KGHSH, CDR2 LQKENI.